Presented here are 23 T cell receptor beta chains from one specimen sequenced in a study of OX40 agonist ivuxolimab in advanced cancers. Sequenced by immunoSEQ multiplex PCR; TCRdb stores in-frame clones only, minus some. The sample has 37,000 or so clones; more than 75% are singletons. The sample was CD4+ or CD8+ T cells sorted from blood, taken in a trial of the OX40 agonist ivuxolimab. The receptors were gathered from an adult with an advanced solid tumor such as melanoma, head and neck, liver or kidney cancer.

This clone is categorized as medium-sized (0.01 to 0.1%). The chain has TRBV28 and TRBJ1-6; TRBD1 is a possible D gene (5 bases). V shed 3 bases and J shed 6 bases, with 15 bases lying between them. Germline CDR1 MDHEN, CDR2 SYDVKM. The CDR3 is 16 amino acids. CDR3 coding DNA: TGTGCCAGCAGTTTGGGGCAGGGCCCTACTAATTCACCCCTCCACTTT. This codes for CASSLGQGPTNSPLHF.

V gene TRBV7-9 combines with J gene TRBJ2-1, with D perhaps TRBD2 (7 bases). The CDR3 runs to 14 residues. In germline, CDR1 is SEHNR, CDR2 FQNEAQ (reference sequence). The ends were cut back, 0 bases at V and 8 bases at J, with 11 bases in the middle. The DNA for the CDR3 is TGTGCCAGCAGCTTAGCGGGAGGGGGTGATGAGCAGTTCTTC. It specifies CASSLAGGGDEQFF.

The rearrangement joins TRBV6-5 to TRBJ2-2, with TRBD1 matching 7 bases. Germline V CDR1 and CDR2: MNHEY, SVGAGI. CDR3 length: 12 amino acids. V trimming: 10 bases; J trimming: 7 bases; junction bases outside the gene matches: 6. CDR3 residues: CATRQGRGELFF. CDR3 nucleotide sequence: TGTGCCACCCGACAGGGTCGCGGGGAGCTGTTTTTT.

The rearrangement uses TRBV6-5 and TRBJ2-1; 9 bases are a match to TRBD2. Germline CDR1 and CDR2: MNHEY and SVGAGI. V lost 4 bases, J lost 6 bases, and 10 bases stayed unmatched. This CDR3 contains 16 residues. The CDR3 nucleotides read TGTGCCAGCAGTTCCTTAGCGGGAGTAAGTGGCAATGAGCAGTTCTTC. Translated, it gives CASSSLAGVSGNEQFF.

The chain joins TRBV28 to TRBJ1-2, with TRBD1 matching 9 bases. V gave up 5 bases and J gave up 4 bases; unmatched junction bases: 5. This CDR3 spans 14 amino acids. Germline V gene sequence: CDR1 MDHEN, CDR2 SYDVKM. CDR3 in amino acids: CASSKRTGVYGYTF. DNA of the CDR3: TGTGCCAGCAGTAAGCGGACAGGGGTCTATGGCTACACCTTC.

This clone turned up a few times. The chain has TRBV10-2 and TRBJ1-6; the D is unclear. This CDR3 is built from 12 residues. Trimming cost V 3 bases and J 7 bases, with 4 bases left between them. Germline CDR1 reads WSHSY; CDR2 reads SAAADI. CDR3 in DNA: TGCGCCAGCAGTGATCAGAATTCACCCCTCCACTTT. Its protein product is CASSDQNSPLHF.

This chain links TRBV2 with TRBJ2-7; D perhaps matches TRBD1 (6 bases). Germline CDR1 reads SNHLY; CDR2 reads FYNNEI. Trimming removed 9 bases at V and 2 bases at J, with 11 bases between. The CDR3 runs 12 residues. CDR3 DNA sequence: TGTGCCAGATCGGGACAAGCCTACGAGCAGTACTTC. As protein: CARSGQAYEQYF.

The rearrangement uses TRBV18 and TRBJ2-1; 8 nucleotides agree with TRBD1. Germline values: CDR1 KGHSH, CDR2 LQKENI. V gave up 2 bases and J gave up 3 bases; unmatched junction bases: 6. The CDR3 length is 16 residues. CDR3 amino acids: CASSPKTGVSYNEQFF. CDR3 DNA: TGTGCCAGCTCACCAAAGACAGGGGTAAGCTACAATGAGCAGTTCTTC.

The rearrangement joins TRBV9 to TRBJ2-3; the match to TRBD1 covers 9 bases. The CDR3 covers 19 residues. J lost 1 base, V lost 3 bases, and 15 bases had no gene match. The germline V gene encodes CDR1 SGDLS and CDR2 YYNGEE. The CDR3 nucleotides are TGTGCCAGCAGCGCATCAAGACAGGGGGATTACAAAGGCACAGATACGCAGTATTTT. This encodes CASSASRQGDYKGTDTQYF.

This clone was detected only a few times. J is TRBJ2-3 and V is TRBV6-6; TRBD2 matches 10 bases. CDR1 is MNHNY and CDR2 is SVGAGI in the germline V gene (reference sequence). The CDR3 has 15 residues. The V and J ends lost 5 bases and 1 base, in that order; junction bases with no gene match: 3. The CDR3 DNA sequence: TGTGCCAGCAGTAACCTAGCGGGGGGCACAGATACGCAGTATTTT. It translates to CASSNLAGGTDTQYF.

The chain employs TRBV15 and TRBJ1-6; D is undetermined. The V gene's germline CDR1 is LNHNV and CDR2 YYDKDF (reference sequence). V lost 0 bases, J lost 11 bases, and 17 bases lay in between. The CDR3 extends over 16 amino acids. CDR3 in DNA: TGTGCCACCAGCAGAGATCTGGTGACAAAGTTACCACCCCTCCACTTT. Translating it yields CATSRDLVTKLPPLHF.

This clone occurred a few times. This rearrangement joins TRBV10-1 to TRBJ1-3; D ambiguous. This CDR3 contains 13 residues. Looked up from germline, CDR1 is WNHNN and CDR2 is SYGVQD (reference sequence). V lost 4 bases and J lost 2, with 6 bases in between. Written as DNA, the CDR3 is TGCGCCAGCAGTGGTAGCCCTGGAAACACCATATATTTT. Protein sequence: CASSGSPGNTIYF.

This clone was seen only a few times. CDR3 amino acids: CASSWLRTNTGELFF. The CDR3 bases are TGTGCCAGCAGTTGGTTACGGACGAACACCGGGGAGCTGTTTTTT. The chain couples TRBV6-6 to TRBJ2-2; D is unclear. Germline lookup yields CDR1 MNHNY and CDR2 SVGAGI (reference sequence). The ends were cut back, 4 bases at V and 0 bases at J, with 9 bases in the middle. The CDR3 sequence is 15 residues long.

The chain recombines TRBV4-2 with TRBJ2-1; 9 bases are shared with TRBD1. Germline V CDR1 and CDR2: LGHNA, YNFKEQ. The CDR3 runs 21 residues. J gave up 0 bases and V 0 bases, and 15 bases lay outside the gene matches. The CDR3 DNA reads as TGTGCCAGCAGCCAAGATGACAGAGGGTCGGACAGGGGTTACTCCTACAATGAGCAGTTCTTC. Its protein product is CASSQDDRGSDRGYSYNEQFF.

V gene TRBV6-1 combines with J gene TRBJ1-5; no firm D call. Germline lookup yields CDR1 MNHNS and CDR2 SASEGT. This CDR3 comprises 15 residues. Trimming took 4 bases from V and 0 from J, leaving 10 bases between them. CDR3 coding DNA: TGTGCCAGCAGTGGGACCACTTATAGCAATCAGCCCCAGCATTTT. As protein: CASSGTTYSNQPQHF.

This clone came up once. The V call is TRBV7-8, the J call TRBJ1-6, with D possibly being TRBD1 (5 bases). The CDR3 length is 14 residues. The V end was cut by 5 bases, the J end by 8 bases, with 13 bases between. Per the germline V gene, CDR1 is SGHVS and CDR2 is FQNEAQ. CDR3 protein: CASSQSVGDSPLHF. For the CDR3, the DNA is TGTGCCAGCAGCCAAAGCGTGGGGGATTCACCCCTCCACTTT.

The CDR3 region is CASSFSRTGGNQPQHF. As DNA, the CDR3 is TGTGCCAGCAGCTTTTCTAGGACAGGGGGGAATCAGCCCCAGCATTTT. V is TRBV7-8 and J is TRBJ1-5; 10 bases map to TRBD1. V was clipped by 3 bases and J by 4 bases; unmatched bases: 6. This CDR3 has 16 amino acids. The germline V gene has CDR1 SGHVS and CDR2 FQNEAQ. Drawing the rest from reference TRBV7-8 and TRBJ1-5, the complete variable domain is GAGVSQSPRYKVAKRGQDVALRCDPISGHVSLFWYQQALGQGPEFLTYFQNEAQLDKSGLPSDRFFAERPEGSVSTLKIQRTQQEDSAVYLCASSFSRTGGNQPQHFGDGTRLSIL.

The chain employs TRBV20-1 and TRBJ2-1; 7 positions agree with TRBD1. This CDR3 is 11 amino acids long. J gave up 10 bases and V 6 bases, and 6 bases lay outside the gene matches. CDR1 DFQATT and CDR2 SNEGSKA come from the germline V gene (reference sequence). The CDR3 nucleotides are TGCAGTGCAGGACAGGTTCGGGAGCAGTTCTTC. Amino acids: CSAGQVREQFF.

The chain carries TRBV5-4 and TRBJ1-6; tentative D call: TRBD1 (6 bases). The CDR3 is made up of 16 amino acids. Germline-derived CDR1 and CDR2 are SGHNT and YYREEE (reference sequence). The ends were cut back, 2 bases at V and 7 bases at J, with 16 bases in the middle. CDR3 residues: CASSLRDTRTNSPLHF. The CDR3 region has the DNA TGTGCCAGCAGCTTACGGGACACACGGACCAATTCACCCCTCCACTTT.

The sample holds a few counts of this clone. This chain connects TRBV28 to TRBJ2-7; D is tentatively TRBD1 or TRBD2 (6 bases each). The CDR3 covers 16 residues. Germline assignment: CDR1 MDHEN and CDR2 SYDVKM. V was cut by 2 bases and J by 0 bases, with 14 bases left in between. The CDR3, as DNA: TGTGCCAGCAGTTTAGGGGGCGGGATCCGCTCCTACGAGCAGTACTTC. It encodes CASSLGGGIRSYEQYF.

The chain recombines TRBV4-2 with TRBJ2-5, with 8 bases identical to TRBD1. The CDR3 totals 15 residues. CDR1 LGHNA and CDR2 YNFKEQ come from the germline V gene. V was clipped by 3 bases and J by 5 bases; unmatched bases: 8. In nucleotides, the CDR3 is TGTGCCAGCAGCCATCCCGGACAGGGAAGGGAGACCCAGTACTTC. Protein product: CASSHPGQGRETQYF.

The chain is built from TRBV9 and TRBJ1-1; D is undetermined. The germline V gene encodes CDR1 SGDLS and CDR2 YYNGEE. The CDR3 is made up of 14 amino acids. V was clipped by 2 bases and J by 0 bases, with 8 bases between them. CDR3 coding DNA: TGTGCCAGCAGCGTGGGAGGCATGAACACTGAAGCTTTCTTT. It specifies CASSVGGMNTEAFF.

This clone was observed once. The gene calls are TRBV30 and TRBJ1-6; D unclear. Germline V gives CDR1 GTSNPN, CDR2 SVGIG (reference sequence). Trimming pared 2 bases from V and 10 bases from J, leaving 12 bases between. The CDR3 is 13 amino acids. Here the CDR3 reads CAWSSGLGSPLHF. CDR3 nucleotides: TGTGCCTGGAGTTCCGGACTAGGATCACCCCTCCACTTT.